Listed below are T cell receptor beta chains from one sample, sequenced in a study of blood T cell repertoires in COVID-19. Here immunoSEQ multiplex PCR was the method, and the copy in TCRdb shows in-frame clones only, minus some. The data hold about 23,000 clones, with roughly 83% observed a single time. The sample comprised peripheral blood. The source of these receptors is a human donor with active COVID-19. The donor label of this sample is uncertain. The conserved cysteine and the conserved F or W are not part of the CDR3 here. The order of the fields is J gene, V gene, CDR3 protein.

TRBJ2-1 TRBV4-1 ASSQDFVLRRSSYNEQF
TRBJ1-6 TRBV20-1 SASVEGHYNSPLH
TRBJ2-7 TRBV10-3 AISRLAEANYEQY
TRBJ2-7 TRBV7-9 ASSPSGDYEQY
TRBJ1-3 TRBV7-9 ASSLAGSSGNTIY
TRBJ2-7 TRBV5-5 RDGGRSYEQY
TRBJ2-3 TRBV3-1/TRBV3-2 ASSQSSLAGDTQY
TRBJ2-1 TRBV5-1 ASSLGGGDEQF
TRBJ1-6 TRBV12-3/TRBV12-4 ASRRNSPLH
TRBJ2-3 TRBV27 ASSLYWLAGGPRTQY
TRBJ2-1 TRBV6-6 ASRAGGYNEQF
TRBJ2-4 TRBV9 ASSVGTGAGGGNIQY
TRBJ1-2 TRBV6-5 ASREDGYT
TRBJ2-4 TRBV4-3 ASSQDRAKNIQY
TRBJ2-7 TRBV7-2 ASSFVGGGMSYEQY
TRBJ1-1 TRBV12-3/TRBV12-4 ASSYGTGPF
TRBJ2-3 TRBV10-3 ATGARTGLNTQY
TRBJ2-1 TRBV28 ASRGGLANYNEQF
TRBJ1-5 TRBV19 ASSHRQALWNQPQH
TRBJ2-1 TRBV5-6 ASSDPRRTGTYNEQF
TRBJ2-1 TRBV7-9 ASSSGTSGSSYNEQF
TRBJ1-2 TRBV7-3 ASSFAAGNYGYT
TRBJ2-1 TRBV7-3 ASSYSGGGNEQF
TRBJ1-2 TRBV5-1 ASSLETGGLYGYT
TRBJ1-2 TRBV19 ASSIFGNYGYT
TRBJ2-2 TRBV15 ATSRGGLLSTGELF
TRBJ2-1 TRBV4-1 ASSPGLVGNFGEQF
TRBJ1-1 TRBV19 ASTRTGWNTEAF
TRBJ2-7 TRBV6-1 ASSAGPGTATYEQY
TRBJ2-7 TRBV14 ASSQDILAEQY
TRBJ2-3 TRBV3-1/TRBV3-2 ASSQDGLAGGRGDTQY
TRBJ1-6 TRBV6-5 ASGRDRLSPLH
TRBJ1-1 TRBV7-3 ASSLRYNTEAF
TRBJ2-1 TRBV27 ASTPSGANEQF
TRBJ1-6 TRBV7-3 ASSLRERYNSPLH
TRBJ2-3 TRBV30 AWGRGQGTDTQY
TRBJ1-2 TRBV9 ASSAPRDRVKNPYGYT
TRBJ2-7 TRBV19 ASSISLASTEQY
TRBJ2-2 TRBV5-6 ASSSYREQNTGELF
TRBJ2-5 TRBV6-2/TRBV6-3 ASSYRPLGLLAEPQETQY
TRBJ2-7 TRBV11-2 ASSLTPGVAGLYEQY
TRBJ1-1 TRBV19 ASSITVLGDTEAF
TRBJ1-5 TRBV3-1/TRBV3-2 ASSLGQGQPQH
TRBJ1-2 TRBV11-2 ASSLRRTGGAIGGYT
TRBJ2-1 TRBV11-2 ASSLGTGLINNEQF
TRBJ1-1 TRBV5-4 ASSPRGSGRTEAF
TRBJ1-4 TRBV5-1 ASSPDRGTNEKLF
TRBJ2-2 TRBV5-1 ASGRTSGDTGELF
TRBJ1-1 TRBV6-5 ASSYAGTENTEAF
TRBJ2-5 TRBV6-5 ASSQRGLAETQY
TRBJ2-1 TRBV4-2 ASSQDTGQGTEQF
TRBJ2-3 TRBV2 ASQWRAGRTDTQY
TRBJ2-5 TRBV3-1/TRBV3-2 ASSHLAGGQETQY
TRBJ2-3 TRBV5-6 ASRLRGDTQY